A few counts support the clone carrying this TCR beta chain. The time point denotes: pretreatment peripheral blood. The source of the sample is a study of PD-L1 blockade in urothelial cancer. Method: immunoSEQ multiplex PCR; TCRdb's copy keeps in-frame clones and lacks some. The top ten clones hold 1% to 1.5% of a sample with 54,000 or so clones, 75% to 90% of them seen once. The CDR3 covers 15 residues. V lost 2 bases and J 8 bases, leaving 18 bases between the germline ends. Germline CDR1 reads MNHNS; CDR2 reads SASEGT. The source is a middle-aged man with urothelial cancer. V usage is TRBV6-1 and J usage is TRBJ1-2; possibly TRBD1 for D (5 bases). The material was PBMCs, obtained around atezolizumab (anti-PD-L1) treatment. As DNA, the CDR3 is TGTGCCAGCAGTGAAACGACAGTCCGGTGGCGCGGCTACACCTTC. Its translation: CASSETTVRWRGYTF.